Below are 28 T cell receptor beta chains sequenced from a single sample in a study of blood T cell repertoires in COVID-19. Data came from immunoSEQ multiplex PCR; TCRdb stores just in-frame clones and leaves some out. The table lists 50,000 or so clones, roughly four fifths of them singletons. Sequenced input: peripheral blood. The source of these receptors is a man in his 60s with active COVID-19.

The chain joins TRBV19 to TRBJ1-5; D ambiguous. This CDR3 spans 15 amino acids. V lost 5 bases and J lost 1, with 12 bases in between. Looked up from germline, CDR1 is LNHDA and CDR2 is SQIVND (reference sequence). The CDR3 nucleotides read TGTGCCAGTAGTCTCCTTGGAGGGAGCAATCAGCCCCAGCATTTT. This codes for CASSLLGGSNQPQHF.

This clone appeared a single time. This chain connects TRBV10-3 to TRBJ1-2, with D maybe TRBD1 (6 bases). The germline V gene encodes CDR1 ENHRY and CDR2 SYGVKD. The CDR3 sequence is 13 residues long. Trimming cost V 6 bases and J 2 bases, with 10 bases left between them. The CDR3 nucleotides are TGTGCCATCAGACAGGGCGGGAACTATGGCTACACCTTC. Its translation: CAIRQGGNYGYTF.

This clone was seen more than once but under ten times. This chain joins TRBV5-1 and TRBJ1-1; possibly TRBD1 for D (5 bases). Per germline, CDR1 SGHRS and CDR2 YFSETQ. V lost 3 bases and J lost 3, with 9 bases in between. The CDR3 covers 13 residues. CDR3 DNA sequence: TGCGCCAGCAGCTCGAAGGGGTACACTGAAGCTTTCTTT. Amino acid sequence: CASSSKGYTEAFF.

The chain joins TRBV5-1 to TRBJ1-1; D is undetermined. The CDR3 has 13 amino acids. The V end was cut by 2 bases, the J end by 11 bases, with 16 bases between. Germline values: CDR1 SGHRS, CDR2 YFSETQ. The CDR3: CASSFYEEGSAFF. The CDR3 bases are TGCGCCAGCAGCTTCTACGAGGAGGGATCGGCTTTCTTT.

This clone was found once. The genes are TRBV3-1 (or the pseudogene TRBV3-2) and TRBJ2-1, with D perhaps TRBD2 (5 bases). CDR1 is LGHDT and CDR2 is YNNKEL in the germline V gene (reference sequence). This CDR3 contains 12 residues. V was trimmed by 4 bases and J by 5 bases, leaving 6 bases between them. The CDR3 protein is CASSRGDNEQFF. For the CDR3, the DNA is TGTGCCAGCAGCCGGGGAGACAATGAGCAGTTCTTC.

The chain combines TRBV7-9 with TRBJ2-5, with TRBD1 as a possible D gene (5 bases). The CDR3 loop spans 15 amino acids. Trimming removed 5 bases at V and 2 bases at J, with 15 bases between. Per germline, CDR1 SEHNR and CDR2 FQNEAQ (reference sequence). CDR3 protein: CASSDQGGRQETQYF. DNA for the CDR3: TGTGCCAGCAGCGACCAGGGTGGGCGGCAAGAGACCCAGTACTTC.

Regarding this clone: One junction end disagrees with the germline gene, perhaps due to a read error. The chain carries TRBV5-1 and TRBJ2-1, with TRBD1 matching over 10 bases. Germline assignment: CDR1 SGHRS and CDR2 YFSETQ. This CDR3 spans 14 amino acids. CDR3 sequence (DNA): TGCGCCAGCAGTTTGGGACAGGGGTACAATGAGCAGTTCTTC. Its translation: CASSLGQGYNEQFF.

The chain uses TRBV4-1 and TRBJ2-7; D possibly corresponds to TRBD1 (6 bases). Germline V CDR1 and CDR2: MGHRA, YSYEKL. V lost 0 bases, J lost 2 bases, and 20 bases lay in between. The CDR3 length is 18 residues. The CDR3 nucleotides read TGCGCCAGCAGCCAAGATTATAGGTGGGCAGGGGTTGCCTACGAGCAGTACTTC. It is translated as CASSQDYRWAGVAYEQYF.

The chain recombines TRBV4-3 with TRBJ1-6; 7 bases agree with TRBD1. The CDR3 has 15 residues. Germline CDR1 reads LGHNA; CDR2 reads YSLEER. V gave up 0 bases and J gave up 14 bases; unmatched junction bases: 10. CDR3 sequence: CASSQDVTGWETLHF. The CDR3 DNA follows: TGCGCCAGCAGCCAAGACGTGACAGGGTGGGAGACCCTCCACTTT.

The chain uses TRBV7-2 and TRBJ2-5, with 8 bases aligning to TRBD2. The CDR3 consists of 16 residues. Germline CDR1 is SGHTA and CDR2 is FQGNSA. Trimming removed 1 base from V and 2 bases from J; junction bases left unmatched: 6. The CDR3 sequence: CASSLDTSGGQETQYF. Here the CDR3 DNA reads TGTGCCAGCAGCTTAGATACTAGCGGAGGTCAAGAGACCCAGTACTTC.

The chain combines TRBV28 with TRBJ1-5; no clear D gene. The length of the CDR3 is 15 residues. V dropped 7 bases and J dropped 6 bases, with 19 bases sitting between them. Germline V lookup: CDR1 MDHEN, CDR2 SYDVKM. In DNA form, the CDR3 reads TGTGCCAGCACCCATGGTCGGGGTTCCGGTCAGCCCCAGCATTTT. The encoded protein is CASTHGRGSGQPQHF.

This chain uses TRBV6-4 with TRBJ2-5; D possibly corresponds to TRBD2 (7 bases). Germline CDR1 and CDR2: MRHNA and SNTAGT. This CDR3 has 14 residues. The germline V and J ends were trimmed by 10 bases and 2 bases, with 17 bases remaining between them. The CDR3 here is CATSAGHLQETQYF. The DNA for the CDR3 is TGTGCCACCTCAGCGGGACACCTTCAAGAGACCCAGTACTTC.

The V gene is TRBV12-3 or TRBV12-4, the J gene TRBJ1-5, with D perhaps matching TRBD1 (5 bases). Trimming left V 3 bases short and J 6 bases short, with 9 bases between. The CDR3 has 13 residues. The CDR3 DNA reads TGTGCCAGCAGTTTGGGGGGGAGTCAGCCCCAGCATTTT. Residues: CASSLGGSQPQHF.

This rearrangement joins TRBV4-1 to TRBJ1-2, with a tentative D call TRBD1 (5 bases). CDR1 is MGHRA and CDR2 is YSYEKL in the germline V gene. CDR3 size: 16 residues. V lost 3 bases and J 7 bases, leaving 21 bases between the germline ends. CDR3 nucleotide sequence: TGCGCCAGCAGCCAGACTATGGGGGGGAGGATGGGTGGCTACACCTTC. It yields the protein CASSQTMGGRMGGYTF.

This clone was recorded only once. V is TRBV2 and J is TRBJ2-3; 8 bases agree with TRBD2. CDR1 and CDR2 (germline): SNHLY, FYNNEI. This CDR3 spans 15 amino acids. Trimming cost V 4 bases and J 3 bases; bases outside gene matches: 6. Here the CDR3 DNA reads TGTGCCAGCAGTGTGGGTAGCGGGGTGACAGATACGCAGTATTTT. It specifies CASSVGSGVTDTQYF. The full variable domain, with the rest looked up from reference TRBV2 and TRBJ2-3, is EPEVTQTPSHQVTQMGQEVILRCVPISNHLYFYWYRQILGQKVEFLVSFYNNEISEKSEIFDDQFSVERPDGSNFTLKIRSTKLEDSAMYFCASSVGSGVTDTQYFGPGTRLTVL.

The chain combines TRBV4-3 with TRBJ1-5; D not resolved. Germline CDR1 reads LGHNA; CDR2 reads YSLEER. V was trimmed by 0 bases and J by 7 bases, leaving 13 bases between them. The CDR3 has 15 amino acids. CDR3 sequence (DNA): TGCGCCAGCAGCCAAGAAATTGGCCCGGGGCAGCCCCAGCATTTT. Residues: CASSQEIGPGQPQHF.

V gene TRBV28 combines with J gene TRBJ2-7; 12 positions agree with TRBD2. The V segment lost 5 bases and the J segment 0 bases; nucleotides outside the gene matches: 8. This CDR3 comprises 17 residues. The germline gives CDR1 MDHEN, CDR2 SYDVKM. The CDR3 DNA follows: TGTGCCAGCAGTCCCGCGGGACTAGCGGGTTACTCCTACGAGCAGTACTTC. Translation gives CASSPAGLAGYSYEQYF.

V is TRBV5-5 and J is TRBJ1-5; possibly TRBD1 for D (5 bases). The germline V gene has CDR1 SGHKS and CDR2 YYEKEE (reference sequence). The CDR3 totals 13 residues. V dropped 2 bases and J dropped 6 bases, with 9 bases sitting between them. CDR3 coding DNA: TGTGCCAGCAGCTTATGGGGGGGTCAGCCCCAGCATTTT. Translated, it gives CASSLWGGQPQHF.

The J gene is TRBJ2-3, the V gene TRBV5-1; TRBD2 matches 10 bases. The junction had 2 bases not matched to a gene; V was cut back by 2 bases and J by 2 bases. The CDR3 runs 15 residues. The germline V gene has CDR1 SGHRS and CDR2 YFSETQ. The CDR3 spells CASSFTSGATDTQYF. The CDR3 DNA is TGCGCCAGCAGCTTTACTAGCGGGGCCACAGATACGCAGTATTTT.

The CDR3 sequence: CASSEYSQGKGLFF. In DNA, the CDR3 is TGTGCCAGCAGTGAATATTCGCAGGGCAAGGGCCTCTTCTTC. The rearrangement links TRBV25-1 to TRBJ2-1, with a tentative D call TRBD1 (5 bases). Trimming pared 0 bases from V and 16 bases from J, leaving 19 bases between. The CDR3 has 14 residues. CDR1 and CDR2 (germline): MGHDK, SYGVNS. Looking up the rest from reference TRBV25-1 and TRBJ2-1 gives the full variable domain: EADIYQTPRYLVIGTGKKITLECSQTMGHDKMYWYQQDPGMELHLIHYSYGVNSTEKGDLSSESTVSRIRTEHFPLTLESARPSHTSQYLCASSEYSQGKGLFFGPGTRLTVL.

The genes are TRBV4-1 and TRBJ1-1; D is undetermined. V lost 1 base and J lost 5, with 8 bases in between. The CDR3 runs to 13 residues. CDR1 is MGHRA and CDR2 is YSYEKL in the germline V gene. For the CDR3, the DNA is TGCGCCAGCAGCCAAGGAGAGAGGACTGAAGCTTTCTTT. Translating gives CASSQGERTEAFF.

In nucleotides, the CDR3 is TGCGCCAGCAGCAATGGCCCGGGACAGGCTCTTACCGGGGAGCTGTTTTTT. Translating it yields CASSNGPGQALTGELFF. This chain links TRBV5-1 with TRBJ2-2; 8 bases agree with TRBD1. Trimming cost V 4 bases and J 5 bases; bases outside gene matches: 13. The CDR3 has 17 residues. Per germline, CDR1 SGHRS and CDR2 YFSETQ.

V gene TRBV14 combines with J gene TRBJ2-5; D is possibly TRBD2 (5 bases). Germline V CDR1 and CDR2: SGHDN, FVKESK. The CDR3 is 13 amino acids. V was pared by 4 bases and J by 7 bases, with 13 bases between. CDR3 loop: CASSPGLLRTQYF. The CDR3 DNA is TGTGCCAGCAGCCCCGGACTTCTGCGGACCCAGTACTTC.

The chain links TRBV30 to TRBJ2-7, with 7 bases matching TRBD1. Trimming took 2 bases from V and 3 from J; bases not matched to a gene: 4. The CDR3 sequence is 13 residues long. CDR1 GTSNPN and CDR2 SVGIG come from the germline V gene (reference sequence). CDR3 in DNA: TGTGCCTGGAGTATAGGACAGGACTACGAGCAGTACTTC. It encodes CAWSIGQDYEQYF.

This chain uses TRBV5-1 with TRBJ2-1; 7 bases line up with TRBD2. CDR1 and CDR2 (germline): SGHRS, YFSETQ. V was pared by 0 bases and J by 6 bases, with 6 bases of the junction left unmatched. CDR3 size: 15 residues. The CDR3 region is CASSLGTRMINEQFF. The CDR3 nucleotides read TGCGCCAGCAGCTTGGGGACTAGAATGATCAATGAGCAGTTCTTC.

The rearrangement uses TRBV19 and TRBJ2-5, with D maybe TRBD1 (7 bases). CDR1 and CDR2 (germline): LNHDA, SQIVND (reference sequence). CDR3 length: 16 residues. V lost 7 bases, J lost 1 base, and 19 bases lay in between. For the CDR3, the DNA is TGTGCCAGTAATCCCAGGGGGGTGCAAACCCAAGAGACCCAGTACTTC. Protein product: CASNPRGVQTQETQYF.

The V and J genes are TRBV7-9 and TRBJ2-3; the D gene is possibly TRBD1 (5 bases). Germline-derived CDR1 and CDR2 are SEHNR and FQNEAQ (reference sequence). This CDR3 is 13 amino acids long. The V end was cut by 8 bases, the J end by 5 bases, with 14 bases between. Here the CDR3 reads CASLGIGEDTQYF. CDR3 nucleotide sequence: TGTGCCAGCTTGGGTATAGGGGAAGATACGCAGTATTTT.

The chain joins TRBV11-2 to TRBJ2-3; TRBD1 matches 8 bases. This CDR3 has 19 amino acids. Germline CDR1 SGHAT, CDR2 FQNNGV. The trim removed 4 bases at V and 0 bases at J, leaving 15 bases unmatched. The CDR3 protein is CASSSRPAGGSTSTDTQYF. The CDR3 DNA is TGTGCCAGCAGCTCCAGACCGGCAGGGGGCTCAACGAGCACAGATACGCAGTATTTT.